This T cell receptor (beta chain) was documented in a study of blood T cell repertoires in COVID-19. The CDR3 covers 17 residues. Trimming at V came to 1 base and at J to 8 bases, leaving 8 bases not matched to a gene. Germline CDR1 is SGHVS and CDR2 is FNYEAQ. Sequenced by immunoSEQ multiplex PCR; TCRdb stores in-frame clones only, minus some. The table includes 150,000 to 190,000 clones, 80% to 90% detected once. This TCR was recovered from a woman in her 40s with acute or convalescent COVID-19. The chain links TRBV7-6 to TRBJ1-4; 12 bases map to TRBD1. The sequenced sample consisted of peripheral blood. CDR3 nucleotide sequence: TGTGCCAGCAGCTTAGAGTTTGGGGACAGGGGGCAAGAAAAACTGTTTTTT. Protein: CASSLEFGDRGQEKLFF.